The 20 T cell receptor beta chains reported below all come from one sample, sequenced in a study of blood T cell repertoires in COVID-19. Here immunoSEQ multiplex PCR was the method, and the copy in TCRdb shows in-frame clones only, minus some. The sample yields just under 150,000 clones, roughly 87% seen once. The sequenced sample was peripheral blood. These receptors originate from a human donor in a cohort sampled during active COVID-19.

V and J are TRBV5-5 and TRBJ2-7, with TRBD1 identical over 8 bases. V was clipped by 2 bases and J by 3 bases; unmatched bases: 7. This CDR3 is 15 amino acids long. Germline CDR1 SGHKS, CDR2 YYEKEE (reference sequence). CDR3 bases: TGTGCCAGCAGCTTTGACAGGGGCGCTTACTACGAGCAGTACTTC. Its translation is CASSFDRGAYYEQYF.

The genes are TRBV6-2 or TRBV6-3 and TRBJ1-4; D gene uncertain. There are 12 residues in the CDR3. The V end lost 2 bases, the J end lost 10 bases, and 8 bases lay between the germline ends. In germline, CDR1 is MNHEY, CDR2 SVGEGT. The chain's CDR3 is CASSYHSGKLFF. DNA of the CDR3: TGTGCCAGCAGTTACCATTCCGGAAAACTGTTTTTT.

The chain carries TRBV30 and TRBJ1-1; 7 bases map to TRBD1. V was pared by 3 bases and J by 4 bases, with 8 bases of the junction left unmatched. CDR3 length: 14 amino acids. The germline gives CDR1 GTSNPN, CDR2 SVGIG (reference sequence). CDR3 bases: TGTGCCTGGAGAAGATCAGGGGGAGGCACTGAAGCTTTCTTT. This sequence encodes CAWRRSGGGTEAFF.

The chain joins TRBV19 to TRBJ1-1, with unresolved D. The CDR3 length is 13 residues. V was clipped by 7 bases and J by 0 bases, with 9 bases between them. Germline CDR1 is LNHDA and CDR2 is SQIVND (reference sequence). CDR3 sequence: CASTSHLNTEAFF. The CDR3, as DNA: TGTGCCAGTACTAGTCATTTGAACACTGAAGCTTTCTTT. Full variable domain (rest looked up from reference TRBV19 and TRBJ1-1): DGGITQSPKYLFRKEGQNVTLSCEQNLNHDAMYWYRQDPGQGLRLIYYSQIVNDFQKGDIAEGYSVSREKKESFPLTVTSAQKNPTAFYLCASTSHLNTEAFFGQGTRLTVV.

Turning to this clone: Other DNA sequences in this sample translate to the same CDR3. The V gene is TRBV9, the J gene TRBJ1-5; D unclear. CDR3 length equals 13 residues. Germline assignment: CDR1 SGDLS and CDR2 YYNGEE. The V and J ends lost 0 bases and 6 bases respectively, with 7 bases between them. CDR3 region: CASSVGEGQPQHF. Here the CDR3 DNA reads TGTGCCAGCAGCGTAGGGGAGGGTCAGCCCCAGCATTTT.

The CDR3 bases are TGTGCCAGCAGTGATCAAGGGGAAGAGACCCAGTACTTC. This gives the protein CASSDQGEETQYF. The rearrangement joins TRBV25-1 to TRBJ2-5; D perhaps matches TRBD1 (5 bases). The CDR3 sequence is 13 residues long. CDR1 is MGHDK and CDR2 is SYGVNS in the germline V gene. V lost 3 bases and J lost 3, with 8 bases in between.

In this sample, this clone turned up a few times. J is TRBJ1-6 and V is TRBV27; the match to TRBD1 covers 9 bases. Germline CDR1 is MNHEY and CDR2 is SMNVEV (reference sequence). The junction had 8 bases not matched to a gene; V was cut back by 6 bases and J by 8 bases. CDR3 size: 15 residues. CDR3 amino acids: CASRLGTGMDSPLHF. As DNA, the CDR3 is TGTGCCAGCAGGCTCGGGACAGGGATGGATTCACCCCTCCACTTT.

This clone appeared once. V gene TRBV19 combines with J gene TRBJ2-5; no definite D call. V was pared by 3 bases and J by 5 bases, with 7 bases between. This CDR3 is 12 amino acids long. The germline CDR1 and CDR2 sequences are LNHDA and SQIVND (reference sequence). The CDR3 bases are TGTGCCAGTAGTATCGGTCGGGAGACCCAGTACTTC. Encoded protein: CASSIGRETQYF.

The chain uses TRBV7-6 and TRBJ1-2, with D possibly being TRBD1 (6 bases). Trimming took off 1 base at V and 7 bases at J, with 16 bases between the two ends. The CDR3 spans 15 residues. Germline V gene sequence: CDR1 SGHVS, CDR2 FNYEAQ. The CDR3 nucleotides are TGTGCCAGCAGCTTAGGGACAGAGATTAAGGTTGGCTACACCTTC. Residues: CASSLGTEIKVGYTF.

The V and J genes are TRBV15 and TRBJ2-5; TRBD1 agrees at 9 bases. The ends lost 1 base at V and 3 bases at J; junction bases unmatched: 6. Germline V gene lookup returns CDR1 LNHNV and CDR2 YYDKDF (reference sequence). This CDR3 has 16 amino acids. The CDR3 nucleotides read TGTGCCACCAGCAGAGCACAGGGGGCGGAGGAAGAGACCCAGTACTTC. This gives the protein CATSRAQGAEEETQYF. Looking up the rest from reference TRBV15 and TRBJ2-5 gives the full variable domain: DAMVIQNPRYQVTQFGKPVTLSCSQTLNHNVMYWYQQKSSQAPKLLFHYYDKDFNNEADTPDNFQSRRPNTSFCFLDIRSPGLGDTAMYLCATSRAQGAEEETQYFGPGTRLLVL.

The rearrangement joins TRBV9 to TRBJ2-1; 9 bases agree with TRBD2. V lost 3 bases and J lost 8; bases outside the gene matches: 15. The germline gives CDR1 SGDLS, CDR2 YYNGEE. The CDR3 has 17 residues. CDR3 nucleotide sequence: TGTGCCAGCAGCGACGTTGAGCGGGGGGTTCTTCAAGATGAGCAGTTCTTC. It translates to CASSDVERGVLQDEQFF.

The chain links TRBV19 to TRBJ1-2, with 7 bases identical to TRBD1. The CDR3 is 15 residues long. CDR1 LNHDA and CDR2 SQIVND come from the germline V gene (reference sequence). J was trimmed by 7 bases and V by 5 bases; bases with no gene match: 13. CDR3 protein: CASSFLGQGVRGYTF. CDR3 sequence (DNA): TGTGCCAGTAGTTTCCTCGGGCAGGGGGTTCGTGGCTACACCTTC.

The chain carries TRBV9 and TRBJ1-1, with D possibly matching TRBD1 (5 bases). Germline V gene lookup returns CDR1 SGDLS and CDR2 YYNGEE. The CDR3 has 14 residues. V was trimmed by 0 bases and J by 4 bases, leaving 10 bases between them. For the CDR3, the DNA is TGTGCCAGCAGCGTAGGAATGGGGCCCACTGAAGCTTTCTTT. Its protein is CASSVGMGPTEAFF.

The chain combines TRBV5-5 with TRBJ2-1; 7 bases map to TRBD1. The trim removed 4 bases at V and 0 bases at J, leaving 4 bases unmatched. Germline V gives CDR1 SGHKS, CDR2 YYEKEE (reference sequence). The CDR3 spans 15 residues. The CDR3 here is CASSPGGSSYNEQFF. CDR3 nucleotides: TGTGCCAGCAGCCCAGGGGGTAGCTCCTACAATGAGCAGTTCTTC.

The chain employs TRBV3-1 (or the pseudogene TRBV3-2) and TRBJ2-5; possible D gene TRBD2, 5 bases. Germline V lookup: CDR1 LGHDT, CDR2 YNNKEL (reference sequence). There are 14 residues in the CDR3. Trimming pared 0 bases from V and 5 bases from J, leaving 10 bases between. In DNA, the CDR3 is TGTGCCAGCAGCCAAGATCCTAGCAGGGAGACCCAGTACTTC. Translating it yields CASSQDPSRETQYF.

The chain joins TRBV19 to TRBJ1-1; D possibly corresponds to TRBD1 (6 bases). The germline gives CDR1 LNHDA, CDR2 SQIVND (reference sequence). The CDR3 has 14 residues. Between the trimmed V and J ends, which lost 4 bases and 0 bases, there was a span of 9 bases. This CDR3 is CASSTRGMNTEAFF. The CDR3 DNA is TGTGCCAGTAGTACCAGGGGAATGAACACTGAAGCTTTCTTT.

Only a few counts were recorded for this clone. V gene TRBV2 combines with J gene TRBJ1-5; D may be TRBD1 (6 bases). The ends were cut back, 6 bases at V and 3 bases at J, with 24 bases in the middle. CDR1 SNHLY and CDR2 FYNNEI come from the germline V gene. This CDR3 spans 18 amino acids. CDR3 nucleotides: TGTGCCAGCAGGCCAAACCTTTGGGGGCAGGCAGACAATCAGCCCCAGCATTTT. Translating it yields CASRPNLWGQADNQPQHF.

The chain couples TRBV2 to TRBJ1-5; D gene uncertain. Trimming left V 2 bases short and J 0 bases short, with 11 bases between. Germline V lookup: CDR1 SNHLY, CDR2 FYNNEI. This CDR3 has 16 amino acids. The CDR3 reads CASSEMARYSNQPQHF. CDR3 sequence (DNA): TGTGCCAGCAGTGAAATGGCAAGATATAGCAATCAGCCCCAGCATTTT.

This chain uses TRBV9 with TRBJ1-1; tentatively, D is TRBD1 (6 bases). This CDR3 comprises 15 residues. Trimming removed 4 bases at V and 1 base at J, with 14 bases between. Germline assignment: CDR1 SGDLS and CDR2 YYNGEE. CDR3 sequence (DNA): TGTGCCAGCAGCCCCCGCCCGACAGGGAACACTGAAGCTTTCTTT. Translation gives CASSPRPTGNTEAFF.

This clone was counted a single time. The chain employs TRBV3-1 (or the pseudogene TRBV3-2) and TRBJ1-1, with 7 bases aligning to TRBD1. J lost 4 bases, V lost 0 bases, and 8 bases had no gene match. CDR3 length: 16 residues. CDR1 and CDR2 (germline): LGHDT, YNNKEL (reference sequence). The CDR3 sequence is CASSQDLVTGATEAFF. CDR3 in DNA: TGTGCCAGCAGCCAAGATTTGGTAACAGGGGCCACTGAAGCTTTCTTT.